Following are 20 T cell receptor beta chains from one sample sequenced in a study of blood T cell repertoires in COVID-19. Libraries were prepared by immunoSEQ multiplex PCR; TCRdb keeps only in-frame clonotypes and omits some of them. This table has 200,000 to 300,000 clones, 90% appearing once. The material sequenced was peripheral blood. The receptors originated from a woman between 35 and 50 years old with acute or convalescent COVID-19.

V gene TRBV5-4 combines with J gene TRBJ1-1, with 9 bases identical to TRBD1. This CDR3 comprises 15 residues. The trim removed 4 bases at V and 3 bases at J, leaving 7 bases unmatched. Germline V gives CDR1 SGHNT, CDR2 YYREEE (reference sequence). The CDR3 region is CASSGDRGRDTEAFF. The CDR3 nucleotides are TGTGCCAGCAGCGGAGACAGGGGGAGAGACACTGAAGCTTTCTTT. Together with reference TRBV5-4 and TRBJ1-1, the CDR3 gives the full variable domain: ETGVTQSPTHLIKTRGQQVTLRCSSQSGHNTVSWYQQALGQGPQFIFQYYREEENGRGNFPPRFSGLQFPNYSSELNVNALELDDSALYLCASSGDRGRDTEAFFGQGTRLTVV.

The chain employs TRBV5-4 and TRBJ2-3; the D gene is possibly TRBD2 (6 bases). V dropped 1 base and J dropped 6 bases, with 15 bases sitting between them. Germline CDR1 SGHNT, CDR2 YYREEE (reference sequence). The CDR3 spans 15 residues. The CDR3: CASSLSGPRGDTQYF. The CDR3 DNA sequence: TGTGCCAGCAGCTTGAGTGGGCCTCGGGGGGATACGCAGTATTTT.

This chain uses TRBV28 with TRBJ1-3; no reliable D call. Germline V lookup: CDR1 MDHEN, CDR2 SYDVKM. The ends were cut back, 6 bases at V and 0 bases at J, with 18 bases in the middle. CDR3 length: 17 amino acids. The CDR3 sequence: CASRTPRHSGSGNTIYF. The CDR3 region has the DNA TGTGCCAGCAGAACCCCAAGGCACAGTGGCTCTGGAAACACCATATATTTT.

The chain is built from TRBV25-1 and TRBJ2-1, with TRBD2 matching over 7 bases. CDR1 and CDR2 (germline): MGHDK, SYGVNS. CDR3 length: 10 amino acids. J gave up 10 bases and V 7 bases, and 1 base lay outside the gene matches. The CDR3 loop is CASNGGEQFF. The CDR3, as DNA: TGTGCCAGCAACGGGGGGGAGCAGTTCTTC.

The chain links TRBV20-1 to TRBJ2-3; D is perhaps TRBD2 (5 bases). V lost 3 bases, J lost 0 bases, and 10 bases lay in between. CDR1 is DFQATT and CDR2 is SNEGSKA in the germline V gene (reference sequence). The CDR3 loop spans 14 amino acids. CDR3 nucleotide sequence: TGCAGTGCTAGTCGGGGTTCTAGCACAGATACGCAGTATTTT. It yields the protein CSASRGSSTDTQYF.

J is TRBJ1-1 and V is TRBV3-1 (or the pseudogene TRBV3-2); no definite D call. Looked up from germline, CDR1 is LGHDT and CDR2 is YNNKEL (reference sequence). The CDR3 is made up of 12 amino acids. Trimming shortened V by 5 bases and J by 3 bases, and 7 bases separated the two germline ends. DNA of the CDR3: TGTGCCAGCAGCTTCGGGGACACTGAAGCTTTCTTT. It specifies CASSFGDTEAFF.

The chain couples TRBV30 to TRBJ2-2; 14 bases are shared with TRBD2. CDR1 is GTSNPN and CDR2 is SVGIG in the germline V gene (reference sequence). The CDR3 has 18 residues. With V trimmed by 6 bases and J by 5 bases, 14 bases remained unmatched. CDR3 sequence (DNA): TGTGCCTGCCCGGGACTAGCGGGGGACCCTTTTCGGACCGGGGAGCTGTTTTTT. Residues: CACPGLAGDPFRTGELFF.

The rearrangement links TRBV2 to TRBJ1-2, with a weak D call TRBD1 (5 bases). The CDR3 consists of 14 residues. The ends were cut back, 3 bases at V and 6 bases at J, with 14 bases in the middle. The germline V gene has CDR1 SNHLY and CDR2 FYNNEI. The chain's CDR3 is CASSDGGEINGYTF. The CDR3, as DNA: TGTGCCAGCAGTGATGGAGGGGAAATAAATGGCTACACCTTC.

The genes are TRBV5-6 and TRBJ2-3, with D possibly being TRBD1 (6 bases). This CDR3 is 15 amino acids long. Germline values: CDR1 SGHDT, CDR2 YYEEEE. V lost 4 bases and J lost 3, with 15 bases in between. CDR3 nucleotides: TGTGCCAGCAGCGGTACAGGGAGAGTGACAGATACGCAGTATTTT. Translation gives CASSGTGRVTDTQYF.

J is TRBJ1-4 and V is TRBV7-2, with D uncertain. The CDR3 consists of 17 residues. Between the trimmed V and J ends, which lost 2 bases and 4 bases, there was a span of 17 bases. CDR1 is SGHTA and CDR2 is FQGNSA in the germline V gene. CDR3 sequence: CASSLMPNLGGNEKLFF. CDR3 DNA: TGTGCCAGCAGCTTAATGCCAAACCTAGGCGGTAATGAAAAACTGTTTTTT.

V and J are TRBV7-9 and TRBJ2-1; TRBD2 agrees at 10 bases. This CDR3 spans 15 amino acids. V trimming: 3 bases; J trimming: 4 bases; junction bases outside the gene matches: 3. Per germline, CDR1 SEHNR and CDR2 FQNEAQ (reference sequence). This chain's CDR3 is CASSFTSGEYNEQFF. The CDR3 DNA follows: TGTGCCAGCAGCTTCACTAGCGGGGAGTACAATGAGCAGTTCTTC.

CDR3 in amino acids: CASSEARTSGATDTQYF. The CDR3 coding sequence is TGTGCCAGCAGTGAAGCCAGGACTAGCGGAGCCACAGATACGCAGTATTTT. V gene TRBV2 combines with J gene TRBJ2-3, with 10 bases identical to TRBD2. With V trimmed by 0 bases and J by 2 bases, 5 bases remained unmatched. The CDR3 loop spans 17 amino acids. CDR1 and CDR2 from the germline V gene are SNHLY and FYNNEI.

The chain employs TRBV7-3 and TRBJ1-1; a possible D gene is TRBD1 (6 bases). Germline V lookup: CDR1 SGHTA, CDR2 FQGTGA. The length of the CDR3 is 13 residues. V lost 5 bases to trimming and J lost 8 bases, with 15 bases between them. The CDR3 loop reads CASSVIGQSEAFF. CDR3 DNA: TGTGCCAGCAGCGTGATCGGACAGTCCGAAGCTTTCTTT.

The V gene is TRBV4-1, the J gene TRBJ2-2, with 7 bases fitting TRBD2. With V trimmed by 2 bases and J by 2 bases, 8 bases remained unmatched. This CDR3 has 17 residues. CDR1 MGHRA and CDR2 YSYEKL come from the germline V gene. DNA for the CDR3: TGCGCCAGCAGCCAAAGATTCGGGGGGTTTAACACCGGGGAGCTGTTTTTT. This codes for CASSQRFGGFNTGELFF.

The chain uses TRBV7-2 and TRBJ2-4; 9 positions match TRBD1. The V and J ends lost 1 base and 13 bases, in that order; junction bases with no gene match: 8. From germline, CDR1 is SGHTA and CDR2 FQGNSA. CDR3 length equals 14 residues. The CDR3 DNA reads TGTGCCAGCAGCTTAGAGAGGACAGGGGATACCCAGTACTTC. Protein product: CASSLERTGDTQYF.

The genes are TRBV19 and TRBJ1-6; no definite D call. Germline V gene data show CDR1 as LNHDA and CDR2 as SQIVND (reference sequence). The V gene lost 5 bases and the J gene lost 7 bases, with 18 bases spanning the gap. CDR3 size: 16 residues. The CDR3 region has the DNA TGTGCCAGTAGTCTACGACCGGGATCGGGAAATTCACCCCTCCACTTT. It translates to CASSLRPGSGNSPLHF.

J is TRBJ2-5 and V is TRBV10-3, with D perhaps matching TRBD1 (6 bases). There are 15 residues in the CDR3. The V gene lost 8 bases and the J gene lost 0 bases, with 16 bases spanning the gap. The germline V gene has CDR1 ENHRY and CDR2 SYGVKD. Here the CDR3 DNA reads TGTGCCATCTCCCTGGGACAACAGAACCAAGAGACCCAGTACTTC. It codes for CAISLGQQNQETQYF.

The chain uses TRBV2 and TRBJ1-3; D gene ambiguous. The CDR3 loop spans 11 amino acids. V dropped 6 bases and J dropped 4 bases, with 4 bases sitting between them. The germline V gene encodes CDR1 SNHLY and CDR2 FYNNEI. The DNA of the CDR3 is TGTGCCAGCAGGCAGGGAAACACCATATATTTT. Its protein is CASRQGNTIYF. Variable domain in full (rest from reference TRBV2 and TRBJ1-3): EPEVTQTPSHQVTQMGQEVILRCVPISNHLYFYWYRQILGQKVEFLVSFYNNEISEKSEIFDDQFSVERPDGSNFTLKIRSTKLEDSAMYFCASRQGNTIYFGEGSWLTVV.

This chain uses TRBV7-9 with TRBJ2-3; 7 bases align to TRBD1. The CDR3 length is 14 residues. J lost 10 bases, V lost 5 bases, and 12 bases had no gene match. The germline CDR1 and CDR2 sequences are SEHNR and FQNEAQ (reference sequence). CDR3 in DNA: TGTGCCAGCAGCCTTTACAGGGGACCCGGGGCGCAGTATTTT. Translation gives CASSLYRGPGAQYF.

This chain connects TRBV3-1 (or the pseudogene TRBV3-2) to TRBJ2-5, with 12 bases lining up with TRBD2. Germline CDR1 reads LGHDT; CDR2 reads YNNKEL (reference sequence). This CDR3 comprises 18 residues. V lost 2 bases to trimming and J lost 7 bases; unmatched junction nucleotides: 14. In DNA, the CDR3 is TGTGCCAGCAGCCAAACGGCTAGCGGGGGGGAGAGCCTGGGGACCCAGTACTTC. Translated: CASSQTASGGESLGTQYF.